The clone carrying this T cell receptor (beta chain) was observed a single time. The antigen is undetermined. The PCR ran on 60 Vbeta and 13 Jbeta primers. The method was immunoSEQ multiplex PCR; TCRdb's version includes in-frame clones alone and lacks a portion of them. Of nearly 110,000 clones listed, over 70% were seen once; the top ten hold around 2%. The source of the sample is a study of cytomegalovirus exposure and HLA in healthy donors. Overall study results and limits: Cytomegalovirus-associated TCR beta chains were listed, numbering roughly 150. Available immune exposure information covered CMV serostatus only.

The CDR3 spans 15 residues. V gave up 4 bases and J gave up 3 bases; unmatched junction bases: 6. Germline V gene data show CDR1 as MNHEY and CDR2 as SVGAGI. This sequence was found in a man under 40 in good health and CMV-seronegative. The chain employs TRBV6-5 and TRBJ2-7, with TRBD1 matching 10 bases. The sample was PBMCs. DNA of the CDR3: TGTGCCAGCAGTTCCCCGAGGACAGGGGGCTACGAGCAGTACTTC. It codes for CASSSPRTGGYEQYF.